Following are 10 T cell receptor beta chains from one sample sequenced in a study of blood T cell repertoires in COVID-19. This table comes from immunoSEQ multiplex PCR, and its TCRdb copy is limited to in-frame clones, with some not included. The data hold about 310,000 clones, with just under 90% observed a single time. Sequencing was done on a sample of PBMCs or T cells enriched from blood (not recorded which). The source of these receptors is a woman aged 25 to 39 who had recovered from COVID-19.

V and J are TRBV18 and TRBJ1-1; 9 positions agree with TRBD1. The CDR3 spans 16 residues. Unmatched junction bases numbered 8, after V lost 3 bases and J lost 3 bases. Germline V gene lookup returns CDR1 KGHSH and CDR2 LQKENI. For the CDR3, the DNA is TGTGCCAGCTCACCTGCACCGGGACAGGGATACACTGAAGCTTTCTTT. This encodes CASSPAPGQGYTEAFF.

The table lists this clone with a count of one. This chain uses TRBV6-5 with TRBJ2-2; perhaps TRBD2 as D (7 bases). Trimming removed 2 bases from V and 7 bases from J, with 11 bases in between. Per the germline V gene, CDR1 is MNHEY and CDR2 is SVGAGI. The CDR3 has 14 amino acids. CDR3 DNA sequence: TGTGCCAGCAGTTACGCGGGGGCCGGCGGGGAGCTGTTTTTT. This translates into CASSYAGAGGELFF.

The chain's CDR3 is CASSLGAQGKNIQYF. As DNA, the CDR3 is TGCGCCAGCAGCTTGGGGGCACAGGGGAAAAACATTCAGTACTTC. The chain couples TRBV5-1 to TRBJ2-4; 7 bases match TRBD1. The length of the CDR3 is 15 residues. Germline V gene data show CDR1 as SGHRS and CDR2 as YFSETQ. V lost 0 bases, J lost 4 bases, and 4 bases stayed unmatched.

J is TRBJ2-7 and V is TRBV5-5, with 7 bases identical to TRBD1. Trimming removed 9 bases from V and 6 bases from J; junction bases left unmatched: 18. Germline CDR1 reads SGHKS; CDR2 reads YYEKEE (reference sequence). The CDR3 runs 15 residues. CDR3 sequence: CATHSAAGGFGEQYF. CDR3 DNA: TGTGCCACCCACTCTGCGGCAGGGGGATTCGGCGAGCAGTACTTC.

The V call is TRBV19, the J call TRBJ1-5; D gene unclear. Trimming pared 2 bases from V and 0 bases from J, leaving 11 bases between. The CDR3 covers 16 residues. Germline CDR1 LNHDA, CDR2 SQIVND (reference sequence). In DNA, the CDR3 is TGTGCCAGTAGTATAAGTCGGGAGGCTAGCAATCAGCCCCAGCATTTT. Its translation: CASSISREASNQPQHF.

The rearrangement uses TRBV9 and TRBJ2-7; D remains unclear. Germline CDR1 is SGDLS and CDR2 is YYNGEE. V was shortened by 2 bases and J by 2 bases, with 5 bases between the two germline ends. The CDR3 length is 12 residues. The CDR3 loop is CASSVEPYEQYF. The CDR3 DNA sequence: TGTGCCAGCAGCGTGGAGCCCTACGAGCAGTACTTC.

The chain couples TRBV28 to TRBJ2-7; 10 bases are shared with TRBD1. The CDR3 spans 13 residues. CDR1 and CDR2 (germline): MDHEN, SYDVKM. With 11 bases clipped from V and 0 bases from J, the junction kept 4 bases outside the gene matches. For the CDR3, the DNA is TGTGCCGGACAGGGGGTGGGCTCCTACGAGCAGTACTTC. Translation: CAGQGVGSYEQYF.

The V call is TRBV10-1, the J call TRBJ2-1; 12 bases agree with TRBD2. The CDR3 has 19 amino acids. Trimming at V came to 2 bases and at J to 2 bases, leaving 10 bases not matched to a gene. The V gene's germline CDR1 is WNHNN and CDR2 SYGVQD (reference sequence). The CDR3 region has the DNA TGCGCCAGCAGTGAGAAAATGACTAGCGGGAGTTTCACCTACAATGAGCAGTTCTTC. It encodes CASSEKMTSGSFTYNEQFF.

V usage is TRBV7-6 and J usage is TRBJ2-5, with TRBD2 matching over 7 bases. The CDR3 loop spans 18 amino acids. Trimming took 1 base from V and 2 from J; bases not matched to a gene: 13. Germline V gene sequence: CDR1 SGHVS, CDR2 FNYEAQ. CDR3 DNA sequence: TGTGCCAGCAGCTTAGTAGCGGGCCCACATTGGGGGCAAGAGACCCAGTACTTC. Translating it yields CASSLVAGPHWGQETQYF. Full variable domain (missing parts from reference TRBV7-6 and TRBJ2-5): GAGVSQSPRYKVTKRGQDVALRCDPISGHVSLYWYRQALGQGPEFLTYFNYEAQQDKSGLPNDRFSAERPEGSISTLTIQRTEQRDSAMYRCASSLVAGPHWGQETQYFGPGTRLLVL.

The V call is TRBV5-1, the J call TRBJ2-7, with D maybe TRBD1 (6 bases). Germline V gene sequence: CDR1 SGHRS, CDR2 YFSETQ. V lost 5 bases, J lost 2 bases, and 17 bases lay in between. The CDR3 is 15 amino acids. The CDR3, as DNA: TGCGCCAGCAGTATGGGGGCGGGCAGCACCTACGAGCAGTACTTC. Its translation: CASSMGAGSTYEQYF.